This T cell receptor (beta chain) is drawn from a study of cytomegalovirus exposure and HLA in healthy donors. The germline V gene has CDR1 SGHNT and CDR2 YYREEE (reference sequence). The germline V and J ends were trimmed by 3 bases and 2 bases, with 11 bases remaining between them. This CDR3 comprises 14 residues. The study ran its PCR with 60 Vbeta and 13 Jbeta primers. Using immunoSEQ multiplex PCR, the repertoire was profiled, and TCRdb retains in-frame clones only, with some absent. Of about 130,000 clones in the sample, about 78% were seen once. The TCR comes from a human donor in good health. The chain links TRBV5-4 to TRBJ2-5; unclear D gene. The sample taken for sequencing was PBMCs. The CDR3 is CASSSFEIQETQYF. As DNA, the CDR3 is TGTGCCAGCAGCTCCTTTGAGATACAAGAGACCCAGTACTTC.